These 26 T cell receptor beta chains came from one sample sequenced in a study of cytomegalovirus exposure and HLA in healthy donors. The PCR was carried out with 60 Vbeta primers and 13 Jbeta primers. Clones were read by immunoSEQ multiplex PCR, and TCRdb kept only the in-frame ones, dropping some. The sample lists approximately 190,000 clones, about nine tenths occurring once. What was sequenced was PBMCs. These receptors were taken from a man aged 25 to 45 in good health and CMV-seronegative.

The CDR3 reads CASNAGTSGFKQYF. The CDR3 DNA is TGTGCCAGCAATGCCGGGACTAGCGGCTTCAAGCAGTACTTC. The genes are TRBV2 and TRBJ2-7, with 11 bases that match TRBD2. Trimming at V came to 7 bases and at J to 8 bases, leaving 10 bases not matched to a gene. Germline V gene sequence: CDR1 SNHLY, CDR2 FYNNEI. The CDR3 runs 14 residues. Together with reference TRBV2 and TRBJ2-7, the CDR3 gives the full variable domain: EPEVTQTPSHQVTQMGQEVILRCVPISNHLYFYWYRQILGQKVEFLVSFYNNEISEKSEIFDDQFSVERPDGSNFTLKIRSTKLEDSAMYFCASNAGTSGFKQYFGPGTRLTVT.

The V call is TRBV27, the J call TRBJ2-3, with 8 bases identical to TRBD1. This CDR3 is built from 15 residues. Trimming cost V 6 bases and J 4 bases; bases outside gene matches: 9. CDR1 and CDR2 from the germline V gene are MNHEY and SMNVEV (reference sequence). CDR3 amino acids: CASRTGARDADTQYF. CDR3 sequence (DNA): TGTGCCAGCAGGACAGGGGCGAGGGATGCAGATACGCAGTATTTT.

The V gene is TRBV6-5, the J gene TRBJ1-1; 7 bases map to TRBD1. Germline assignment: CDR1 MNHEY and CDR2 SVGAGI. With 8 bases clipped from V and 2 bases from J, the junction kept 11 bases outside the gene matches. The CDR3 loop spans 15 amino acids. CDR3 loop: CASRLGRGPNTEAFF. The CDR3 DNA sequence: TGTGCCAGCCGCTTAGGTAGGGGGCCTAACACTGAAGCTTTCTTT.

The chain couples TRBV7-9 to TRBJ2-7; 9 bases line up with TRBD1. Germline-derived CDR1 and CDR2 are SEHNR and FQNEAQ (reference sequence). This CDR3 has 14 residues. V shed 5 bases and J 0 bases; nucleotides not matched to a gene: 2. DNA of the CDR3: TGTGCCAGCAGCACGACAGGGGGCTCCTACGAGCAGTACTTC. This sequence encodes CASSTTGGSYEQYF.

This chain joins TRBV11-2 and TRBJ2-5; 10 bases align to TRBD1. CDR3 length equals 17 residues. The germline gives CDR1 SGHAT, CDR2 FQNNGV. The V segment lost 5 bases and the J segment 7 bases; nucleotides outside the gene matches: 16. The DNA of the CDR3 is TGTGCCAGCAGCCGGGCGGGACAGGGGCGGGGGTTGGGGACCCAGTACTTC. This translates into CASSRAGQGRGLGTQYF. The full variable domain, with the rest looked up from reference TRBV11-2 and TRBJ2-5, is EAGVAQSPRYKIIEKRQSVAFWCNPISGHATLYWYQQILGQGPKLLIQFQNNGVVDDSQLPKDRFSAERLKGVDSTLKIQPAKLEDSAVYLCASSRAGQGRGLGTQYFGPGTRLLVL.

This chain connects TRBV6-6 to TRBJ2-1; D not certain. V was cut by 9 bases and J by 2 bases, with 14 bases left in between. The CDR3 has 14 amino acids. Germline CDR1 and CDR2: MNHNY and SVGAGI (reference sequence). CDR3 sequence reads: CASHARGTYNEQFF. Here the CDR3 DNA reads TGTGCCAGTCATGCTCGCGGCACCTACAATGAGCAGTTCTTC.

CDR3 DNA: TGTGCCAGCACCAGGACTCACAATCGGTACAATGAGCAGTTCTTC. It specifies CASTRTHNRYNEQFF. The gene calls are TRBV2 and TRBJ2-1; possibly TRBD2 for D (5 bases). Germline CDR1 SNHLY, CDR2 FYNNEI. The CDR3 sequence is 15 residues long. V lost 7 bases to trimming and J lost 4 bases, with 17 bases between them.

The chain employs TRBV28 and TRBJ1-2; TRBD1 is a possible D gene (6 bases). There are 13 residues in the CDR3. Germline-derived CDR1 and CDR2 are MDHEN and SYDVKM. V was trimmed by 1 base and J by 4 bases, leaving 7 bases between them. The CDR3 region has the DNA TGTGCCAGCAGTTTATTCAGGGGCTATGGCTACACCTTC. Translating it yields CASSLFRGYGYTF.

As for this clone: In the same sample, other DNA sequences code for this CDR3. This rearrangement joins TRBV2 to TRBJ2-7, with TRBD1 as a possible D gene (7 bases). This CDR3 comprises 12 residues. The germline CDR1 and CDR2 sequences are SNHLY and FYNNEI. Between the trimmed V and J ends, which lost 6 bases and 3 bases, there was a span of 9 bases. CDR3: CASSQGGYEQYF. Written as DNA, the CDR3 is TGTGCCAGCAGCCAGGGGGGCTACGAGCAGTACTTC.

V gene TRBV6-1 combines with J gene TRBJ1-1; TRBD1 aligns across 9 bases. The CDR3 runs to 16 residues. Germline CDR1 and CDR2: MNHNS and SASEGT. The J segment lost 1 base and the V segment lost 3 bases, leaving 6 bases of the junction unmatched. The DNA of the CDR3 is TGTGCCAGCAGTGATTGGACAGGGGCCGGGAACACTGAAGCTTTCTTT. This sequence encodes CASSDWTGAGNTEAFF.

CDR3 in amino acids: CASSATNEKLFF. In nucleotides, the CDR3 is TGTGCCAGTAGTGCAACTAATGAAAAACTGTTTTTT. This chain joins TRBV7-9 and TRBJ1-4; D is ambiguous. The V end was cut by 9 bases, the J end by 0 bases, with 5 bases between. The CDR3 runs 12 residues. Germline CDR1 reads SEHNR; CDR2 reads FQNEAQ (reference sequence).

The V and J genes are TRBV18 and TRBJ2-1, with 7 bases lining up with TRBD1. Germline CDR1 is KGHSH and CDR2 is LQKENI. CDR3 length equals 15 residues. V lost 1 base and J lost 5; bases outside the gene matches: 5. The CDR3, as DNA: TGTGCCAGCTCACCACAGGGGGCGCCTGACAATGAGCAGTTCTTC. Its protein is CASSPQGAPDNEQFF.

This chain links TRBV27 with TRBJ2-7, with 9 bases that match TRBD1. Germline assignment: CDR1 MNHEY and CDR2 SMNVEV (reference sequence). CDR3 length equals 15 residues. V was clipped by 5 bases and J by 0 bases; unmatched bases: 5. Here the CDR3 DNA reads TGTGCCAGCAGTATGGGACAGGGTCTCTCCTACGAGCAGTACTTC. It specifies CASSMGQGLSYEQYF.

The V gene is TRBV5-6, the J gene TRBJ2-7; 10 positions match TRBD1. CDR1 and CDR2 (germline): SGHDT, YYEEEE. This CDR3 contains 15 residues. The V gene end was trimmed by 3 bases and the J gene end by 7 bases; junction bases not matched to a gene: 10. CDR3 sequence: CASSWDRGAAREQYF. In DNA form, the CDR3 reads TGTGCCAGCAGCTGGGACAGGGGTGCCGCGCGGGAGCAGTACTTC.

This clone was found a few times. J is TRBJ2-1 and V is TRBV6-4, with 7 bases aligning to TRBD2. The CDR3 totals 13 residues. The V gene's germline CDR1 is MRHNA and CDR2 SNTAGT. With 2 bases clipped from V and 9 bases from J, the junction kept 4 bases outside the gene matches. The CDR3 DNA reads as TGTGCCAGCAGTGACCTAGCGGAGAGTGAGCAGTTCTTC. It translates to CASSDLAESEQFF.

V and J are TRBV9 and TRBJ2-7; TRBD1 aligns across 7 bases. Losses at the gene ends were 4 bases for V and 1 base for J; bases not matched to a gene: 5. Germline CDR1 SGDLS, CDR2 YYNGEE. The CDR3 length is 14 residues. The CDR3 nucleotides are TGTGCCAGCAGCCCCAGACAGGGTTCCTACGAGCAGTACTTC. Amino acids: CASSPRQGSYEQYF.

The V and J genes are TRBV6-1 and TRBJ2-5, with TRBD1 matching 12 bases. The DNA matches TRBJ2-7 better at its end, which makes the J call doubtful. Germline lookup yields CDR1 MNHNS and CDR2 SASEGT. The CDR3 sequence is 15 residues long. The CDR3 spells CASRNTGTGGNEQYF. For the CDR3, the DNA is TGTGCCAGCAGGAATACCGGGACAGGGGGCAACGAGCAGTACTTC.

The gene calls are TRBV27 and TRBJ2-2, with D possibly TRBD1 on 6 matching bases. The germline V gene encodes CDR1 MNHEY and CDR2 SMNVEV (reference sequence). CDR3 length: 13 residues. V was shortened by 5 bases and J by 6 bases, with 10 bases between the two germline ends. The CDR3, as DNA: TGTGCCAGCAGTGCCAGGGGACCCGGGGAGCTGTTTTTT. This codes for CASSARGPGELFF.

CDR3 DNA sequence: TGTGCCAGCAGCTTGAGGGGCCCTGGGACTGAAGCTTTCTTT. Amino acids: CASSLRGPGTEAFF. The chain is built from TRBV5-6 and TRBJ1-1; tentatively, D is TRBD1 (5 bases). Between the trimmed V and J ends, which lost 1 base and 5 bases, there was a span of 12 bases. The CDR3 extends over 14 amino acids. Germline CDR1 reads SGHDT; CDR2 reads YYEEEE.

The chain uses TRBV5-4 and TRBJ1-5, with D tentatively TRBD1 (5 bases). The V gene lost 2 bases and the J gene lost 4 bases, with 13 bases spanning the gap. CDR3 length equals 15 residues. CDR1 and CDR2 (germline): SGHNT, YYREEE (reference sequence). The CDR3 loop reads CASSFPQGLNQPQHF. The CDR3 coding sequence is TGTGCCAGCAGCTTCCCGCAGGGACTAAATCAGCCCCAGCATTTT.

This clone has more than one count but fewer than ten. This chain's CDR3 is CASSPRRLAGGETQYF. The CDR3 DNA reads TGCGCCAGCAGCCCTCGGCGACTAGCGGGGGGAGAGACCCAGTACTTC. The chain joins TRBV4-1 to TRBJ2-5; 13 bases align to TRBD2. Germline trimming cut 4 bases from V and 4 bases from J; bases unmatched to any gene: 6. The CDR3 spans 16 residues. The germline V gene has CDR1 MGHRA and CDR2 YSYEKL.

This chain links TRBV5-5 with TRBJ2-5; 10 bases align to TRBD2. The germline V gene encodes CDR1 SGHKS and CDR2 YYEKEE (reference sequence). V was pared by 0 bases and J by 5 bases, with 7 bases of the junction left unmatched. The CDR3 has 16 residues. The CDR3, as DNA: TGTGCCAGCAGCTTGGTGGCTAGCGGGGGCAGGGAGACCCAGTACTTC. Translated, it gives CASSLVASGGRETQYF.

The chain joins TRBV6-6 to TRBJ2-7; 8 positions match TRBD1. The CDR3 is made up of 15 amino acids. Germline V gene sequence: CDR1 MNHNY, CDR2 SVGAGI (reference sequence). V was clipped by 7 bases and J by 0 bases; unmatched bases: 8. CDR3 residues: CASNSRQGSSYEQYF. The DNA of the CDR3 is TGTGCCAGCAACTCCCGACAGGGGAGCTCCTACGAGCAGTACTTC.

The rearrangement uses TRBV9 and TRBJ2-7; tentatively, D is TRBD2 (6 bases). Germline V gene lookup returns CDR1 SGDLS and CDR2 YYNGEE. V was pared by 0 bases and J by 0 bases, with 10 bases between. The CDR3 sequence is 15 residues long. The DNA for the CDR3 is TGTGCCAGCAGCGTAGGACTAGATCTCTCCTACGAGCAGTACTTC. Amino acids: CASSVGLDLSYEQYF.

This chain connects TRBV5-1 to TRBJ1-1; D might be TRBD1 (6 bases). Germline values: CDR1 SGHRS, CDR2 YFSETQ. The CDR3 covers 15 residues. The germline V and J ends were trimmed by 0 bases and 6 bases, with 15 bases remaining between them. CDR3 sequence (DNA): TGCGCCAGCAGCTTGGCCTCGCAGGGGAGGGCTGAAGCTTTCTTT. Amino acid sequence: CASSLASQGRAEAFF.

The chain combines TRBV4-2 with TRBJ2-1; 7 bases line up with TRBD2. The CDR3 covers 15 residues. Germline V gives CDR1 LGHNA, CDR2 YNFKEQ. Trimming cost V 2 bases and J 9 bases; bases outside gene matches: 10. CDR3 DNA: TGTGCCAGCAGCCAAATACAGCGGGATGGCGGTGAGCAGTTCTTC. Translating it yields CASSQIQRDGGEQFF.